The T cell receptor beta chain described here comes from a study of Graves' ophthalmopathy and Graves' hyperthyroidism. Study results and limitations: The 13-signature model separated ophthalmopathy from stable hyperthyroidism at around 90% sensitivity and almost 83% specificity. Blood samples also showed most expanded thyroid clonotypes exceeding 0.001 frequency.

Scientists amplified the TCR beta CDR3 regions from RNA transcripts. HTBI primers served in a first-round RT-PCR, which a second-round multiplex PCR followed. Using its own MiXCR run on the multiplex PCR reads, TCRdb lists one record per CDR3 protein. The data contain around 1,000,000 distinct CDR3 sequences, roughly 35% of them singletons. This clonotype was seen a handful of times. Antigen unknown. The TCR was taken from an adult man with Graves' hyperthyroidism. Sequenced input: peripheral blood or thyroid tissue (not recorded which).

Written as DNA, the CDR3 is TGTGCCAGCAGCGGGCATAACAAGGGGCGCACTGAAGCTTTCTTT. It is translated as CASSGHNKGRTEAFF. The chain links TRBV12-3 or TRBV12-4 to TRBJ1-1; tentatively, D is TRBD1 (5 bases). CDR3 length equals 15 residues. With 6 bases removed from V and 4 bases from J, the gap between germline ends came to 18 bases.